The rows below give T cell receptor beta chains drawn from one sample of a study of T-cell memory formation after mild COVID-19. TCRdb independently ran MiXCR on the 5' RACE reads; one entry per CDR3 protein. The profile shows tens of thousands of distinct CDR3 sequences, 5.5% to 8.5% of them singletons. The sequenced material came from PBMCs or a T cell subset sorted from them (not recorded which). Receptors were obtained from an adult who had mild COVID-19 (a few samples of this study predate the infection). Cell type and time point are not known. Both conserved end residues are part of each CDR3. Fields, in order: clone size, D gene, J gene, V gene, CDR3 protein, CDR3 DNA. The D gene is left open where the match is weak. Rows give clone size only sometimes, using once, few, many, or a class for an expanded clone.

>few|NA|TRBJ1-1|TRBV12-3/TRBV12-4
CASSSKSGNTEAFF
TGTGCCAGCAGTTCAAAGAGCGGGAACACTGAAGCTTTCTTT
>NA|TRBD1|TRBJ2-3|TRBV6-4
CASRLQGGTDTQYF
TGTGCCAGCAGACTTCAGGGGGGCACAGATACGCAGTATTTT
>many|TRBD2|TRBJ2-7|TRBV5-1
CASSLGTSGRQQYF
TGCGCCAGCAGCCTCGGGACTAGCGGGAGGCAGCAGTACTTC
>many|TRBD2|TRBJ2-3|TRBV28
CASSGLADSTDTQYF
TGTGCCAGCAGCGGACTAGCGGATAGCACAGATACGCAGTATTTT
>few|NA|TRBJ1-3|TRBV6-5
CASSYRDGRFGNTIYF
TGTGCCAGCAGTTACCGGGATGGGAGGTTTGGAAACACCATATATTTT
>many|TRBD1|TRBJ1-4|TRBV5-1
CASSLEPTGSEKLFF
TGCGCCAGCAGCTTAGAACCGACAGGGAGTGAAAAACTGTTTTTT
>few|NA|TRBJ1-1|TRBV3-1
CASSQSMAQGEAFF
TGTGCCAGCAGCCAAAGTATGGCTCAGGGCGAAGCTTTCTTT
>many|NA|TRBJ2-5|TRBV4-2
CASSRLAGETQYF
TGTGCCAGCAGCCGTTTGGCGGGGGAGACCCAGTACTTC
>few|NA|TRBJ1-2|TRBV9
CASSVVGNDYGYTF
TGTGCCAGCAGCGTAGTAGGGAACGACTATGGCTACACCTTC
>NA|TRBD1|TRBJ2-3|TRBV10-3
CAISGQGGDTQYF
TGTGCCATCAGTGGACAGGGCGGAGATACGCAGTATTTT
>many|NA|TRBJ2-1|TRBV15
CATAPSGTLSIEQFF
TGTGCCACCGCCCCTTCAGGGACCCTCTCAATCGAGCAGTTCTTC
>many|NA|TRBJ2-3|TRBV12-3/TRBV12-4
CASSLSGARKTDTQYF
TGTGCCAGCAGCCTTAGTGGGGCTAGAAAGACAGATACGCAGTATTTT
>many|TRBD1|TRBJ2-7|TRBV7-9
CASNPGTGDEQYF
TGTGCCAGCAACCCCGGGACAGGGGACGAGCAGTACTTC
>many|NA|TRBJ1-1|TRBV12-3/TRBV12-4
CASSLGLTSEAFF
TGTGCCAGCAGCCTTGGGCTTACGTCTGAAGCTTTCTTT
>many|NA|TRBJ2-5|TRBV30
CAWRGSGETQYF
TGTGCCTGGCGGGGCTCTGGGGAGACCCAGTACTTC
>many|NA|TRBJ2-7|TRBV20-1
CSARDVPAVYF
TGCAGTGCTAGAGATGTCCCCGCGGTGTACTTC
>many|NA|TRBJ2-3|TRBV6-5
CASSRTPGTDTQYF
TGTGCCAGCAGCCGTACACCAGGCACAGATACGCAGTATTTT
>many|NA|TRBJ2-5|TRBV12-3/TRBV12-4
CASSLARGTQYF
TGTGCCAGCAGTTTAGCGCGGGGGACCCAGTACTTC
>many|NA|TRBJ2-3|TRBV24-1
CATSDSGVSDTQYF
TGTGCCACCAGTGATTCGGGGGTGAGCGATACGCAGTATTTT
>many|TRBD1|TRBJ1-1|TRBV6-1
CASSEWGQQNTEAFF
TGTGCCAGCAGTGAATGGGGACAGCAGAACACTGAAGCTTTCTTT
>few|NA|TRBJ2-7|TRBV20-1
CSATVVGEISYEQYF
TGCAGTGCGACAGTGGTGGGAGAGATCTCCTACGAGCAGTACTTC
>many|NA|TRBJ1-1|TRBV15
CATSREGTMNTEAFF
TGTGCCACCAGCAGAGAGGGCACCATGAACACTGAAGCTTTCTTT
>NA|TRBD1|TRBJ1-2|TRBV27
CASRGQGRAYGYTF
TGTGCCAGCAGGGGACAGGGGCGGGCCTATGGCTACACCTTC
>few|NA|TRBJ2-1|TRBV18
CASSPKLTSYNEQFF
TGTGCCAGCTCACCAAAACTGACCTCCTACAATGAGCAGTTCTTC
>many|NA|TRBJ1-2|TRBV24-1
CATSDGTRAYGYTF
TGTGCCACCAGTGACGGGACGCGGGCCTATGGCTACACCTTC
>NA|NA|TRBJ2-1|TRBV14
CASSSFRGNEQFF
TGTGCCAGCAGCTCCTTCCGAGGCAATGAGCAGTTCTTC
>few|TRBD1|TRBJ2-1|TRBV2
CASRPGQPGNEQFF
TGTGCCAGCCGCCCGGGACAGCCCGGTAATGAGCAGTTCTTC
>many|TRBD1|TRBJ2-3|TRBV20-1
CSARVTGGGRTDTQYF
TGCAGTGCTAGAGTCACAGGGGGCGGAAGAACAGATACGCAGTATTTT
>NA|TRBD2|TRBJ2-5|TRBV7-8
CVSSFASGDLTQYF
TGTGTCAGCAGCTTTGCTAGCGGGGACCTGACCCAGTACTTC
>NA|NA|TRBJ2-1|TRBV18
CASSPGVVQNEQFF
TGTGCCAGCTCACCAGGCGTTGTTCAGAATGAGCAGTTCTTC
>NA|NA|TRBJ1-5|TRBV12-3/TRBV12-4
CASTMGHPNQPQHF
TGTGCCAGCACCATGGGGCACCCCAATCAGCCCCAGCATTTT
>many|NA|TRBJ2-5|TRBV28
CASKEGYQETQYF
TGTGCCAGCAAAGAGGGGTATCAAGAGACCCAGTACTTC
>many|NA|TRBJ2-7|TRBV6-2/TRBV6-3
CASSRDLPPLYEQYF
TGTGCCAGCAGTCGGGACCTCCCCCCGCTTTACGAGCAGTACTTC
>NA|TRBD1|TRBJ1-2|TRBV27
CASTPAGTGPRGYTF
TGTGCCAGCACCCCAGCAGGGACAGGCCCCCGGGGCTACACCTTC
>many|NA|TRBJ2-7|TRBV7-9
CASSLDMSGEQYF
TGTGCCAGCAGCTTAGACATGAGCGGCGAGCAGTACTTC
>NA|TRBD1|TRBJ2-2|TRBV12-5
CASGFARDRGTGELFF
TGTGCTAGTGGTTTTGCCCGGGACAGGGGCACCGGGGAGCTGTTTTTT
>NA|NA|TRBJ2-6|TRBV14
CASSPQMAGANVLTF
TGTGCCAGCAGCCCCCAGATGGCTGGGGCCAACGTCCTGACTTTC
>NA|NA|TRBJ1-1|TRBV6-1
CASSEAGRREAFF
TGTGCCAGCAGTGAAGCCGGGAGGAGGGAAGCTTTCTTT
>NA|NA|TRBJ2-2|TRBV7-3
CASSLGAGSPTGELFF
TGTGCCAGCAGCTTAGGTGCTGGGTCACCCACCGGGGAGCTGTTTTTT
>few|NA|TRBJ2-7|TRBV19
CASSRRLIYEQYF
TGTGCCAGTAGTAGACGACTCATCTACGAGCAGTACTTC
>NA|NA|TRBJ1-2|TRBV7-9
CASSVGAGYGYTF
TGTGCCAGCAGCGTCGGGGCGGGCTATGGCTACACCTTC
>NA|TRBD2|TRBJ2-3|TRBV20-1
CSAGGMTSGRGRDTQYF
TGCAGTGCTGGAGGAATGACTAGCGGGAGGGGGAGGGATACGCAGTATTTT
>many|NA|TRBJ1-1|TRBV7-9
CASSLSRGGMNTEAFF
TGTGCCAGCAGCTTAAGCCGGGGGGGTATGAACACTGAAGCTTTCTTT
>few|NA|TRBJ2-6|TRBV6-5
CASSYGRGISGANVLTF
TGTGCCAGCAGTTACGGGAGAGGCATCTCTGGGGCCAACGTCCTGACTTTC
>few|TRBD2|TRBJ2-2|TRBV24-1
CATRGTSGSYLNTGELFF
TGTGCCACCAGGGGGACTAGCGGGAGCTACTTGAACACCGGGGAGCTGTTTTTT
>many|TRBD2|TRBJ2-2|TRBV20-1
CSARPPGTSFTGELFF
TGCAGTGCTAGACCCCCGGGGACTAGTTTCACCGGGGAGCTGTTTTTT
>NA|TRBD1|TRBJ2-1|TRBV19
CASSIATGSSYNEQFF
TGTGCCAGTAGTATAGCGACAGGGAGCTCCTACAATGAGCAGTTCTTC
>few|NA|TRBJ1-6|TRBV20-1
CSANGGPRDSPLHF
TGCAGTGCTAACGGGGGCCCCCGGGATTCACCCCTCCACTTT
>many|TRBD2|TRBJ2-1|TRBV7-9
CASSLVSGSPDRNEQFF
TGTGCCAGCAGCTTAGTTAGCGGGAGTCCCGATAGGAATGAGCAGTTCTTC
>many|NA|TRBJ2-4|TRBV6-2/TRBV6-3
CASSLVMGNIQYF
TGTGCCAGCAGTCTAGTGATGGGAAACATTCAGTACTTC
>few|TRBD1|TRBJ2-5|TRBV18
CASSRGQQETQYF
TGTGCCAGCTCACGGGGACAGCAAGAGACCCAGTACTTC
>NA|TRBD1|TRBJ1-3|TRBV3-1
CASSQGQGALSGNTIYF
TGTGCCAGCAGCCAAGGACAGGGGGCTCTCTCTGGAAACACCATATATTTT
>NA|NA|TRBJ2-3|TRBV20-1
CSAGAVSTDTQYF
TGCAGTGCTGGGGCCGTTAGCACAGATACGCAGTATTTT
>few|NA|TRBJ2-7|TRBV11-1
CASGVTGTGYEQYF
TGTGCCAGCGGTGTGACAGGGACTGGCTACGAGCAGTACTTC